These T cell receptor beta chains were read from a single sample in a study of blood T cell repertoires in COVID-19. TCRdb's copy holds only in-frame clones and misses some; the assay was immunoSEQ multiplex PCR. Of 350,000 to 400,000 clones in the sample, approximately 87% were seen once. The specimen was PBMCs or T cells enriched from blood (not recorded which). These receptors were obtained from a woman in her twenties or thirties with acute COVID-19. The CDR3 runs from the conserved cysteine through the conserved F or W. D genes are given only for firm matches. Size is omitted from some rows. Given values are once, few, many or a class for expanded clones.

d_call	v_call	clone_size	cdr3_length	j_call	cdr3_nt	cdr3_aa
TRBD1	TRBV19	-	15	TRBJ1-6	TGTGCCAGTAGTCCCCCCACAGGGGAGGCCTCACCCCTCCACTTT	CASSPPTGEASPLHF
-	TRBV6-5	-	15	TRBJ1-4	TGTGCCAGCAGTTACTCCCGAGGCTCGAATGAAAAACTGTTTTTT	CASSYSRGSNEKLFF
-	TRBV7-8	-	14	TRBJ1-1	TGTGCCAGCAGCGGAGTAATACCCTGGAGTGAAGCTTTCTTT	CASSGVIPWSEAFF
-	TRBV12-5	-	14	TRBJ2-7	TGTGCTAGTGGTTTTACAGGGGGGGCCTACGAGCAGTACTTC	CASGFTGGAYEQYF
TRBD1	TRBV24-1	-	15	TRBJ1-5	TGTGCCACCAGTGAAGGTCAGGGGGTCAATCAGCCCCAGCATTTT	CATSEGQGVNQPQHF
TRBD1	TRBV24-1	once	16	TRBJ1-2	TGTGCCACCAGTGATTCGACGACAGGGACCAACTATGGCTACACCTTC	CATSDSTTGTNYGYTF
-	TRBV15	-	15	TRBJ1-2	TGTGCCACCAGCAGAGCAGACAGGAATACCTATGGCTACACCTTC	CATSRADRNTYGYTF
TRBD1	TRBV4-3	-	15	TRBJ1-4	TGCGCCAGCAGCGACAGGGGAAGGGCTAATGAAAAACTGTTTTTT	CASSDRGRANEKLFF
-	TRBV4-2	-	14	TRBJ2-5	TGTGCCAGCAGCCAAGAGGCAGGGCAAGAGACCCAGTACTTC	CASSQEAGQETQYF
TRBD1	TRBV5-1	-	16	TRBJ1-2	TGCGCCAGCAGCTTAAACACAGGGGGCCTGGACTATGGCTACACCTTC	CASSLNTGGLDYGYTF
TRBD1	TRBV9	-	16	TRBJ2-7	TGTGCCAGCAGCGTAGAAGGGACAGGAGCCACCTACGAGCAGTACTTC	CASSVEGTGATYEQYF
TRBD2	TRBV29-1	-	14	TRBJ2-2	TGCAGCGTTGAGGGGACTACTAACACCGGGGAGCTGTTTTTT	CSVEGTTNTGELFF
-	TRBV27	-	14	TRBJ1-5	TGTGCCAGCAGTTTTAGGGGCGGTAATCAGCCCCAGCATTTT	CASSFRGGNQPQHF
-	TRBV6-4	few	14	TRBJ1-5	TGTGCCAGCAGTAGTTCAGGGGGCAATCAGCCCCAGCATTTT	CASSSSGGNQPQHF
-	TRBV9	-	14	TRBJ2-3	TGTGCCAGCAGCGTACGACTAACCACAGATACGCAGTATTTT	CASSVRLTTDTQYF
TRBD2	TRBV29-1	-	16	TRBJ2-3	TGCAGCGTTGGGGGATTAGCGGGGGCTTCCACAGATACGCAGTATTTT	CSVGGLAGASTDTQYF
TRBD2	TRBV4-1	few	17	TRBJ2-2	TGCGCCAGCAGCCCCACTACAGGACTAGAGTTCACCGGGGAGCTGTTTTTT	CASSPTTGLEFTGELFF
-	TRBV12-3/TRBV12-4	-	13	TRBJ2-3	TGTGCCAGCAGTCAAACGAGTTGGGATACGCAGTATTTT	CASSQTSWDTQYF
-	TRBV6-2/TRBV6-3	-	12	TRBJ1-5	TGTGCCAGCAGTTATCCAGGTCAGCCCCAGCATTTT	CASSYPGQPQHF
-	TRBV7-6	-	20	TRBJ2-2	TGTGCCAGCAGCGAATCCACTACGTTTACAGGGAATAAGAACACCGGGGAGCTGTTTTTT	CASSESTTFTGNKNTGELFF
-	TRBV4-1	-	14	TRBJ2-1	TGCGCCAGCAGCGACGGGGGGCCCTACAATGAGCAGTTCTTC	CASSDGGPYNEQFF
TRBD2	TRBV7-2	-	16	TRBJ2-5	TGTGCCAGCAGCTTATGGAGCGGGGGGGCCGCGGAGACCCAGTACTTC	CASSLWSGGAAETQYF